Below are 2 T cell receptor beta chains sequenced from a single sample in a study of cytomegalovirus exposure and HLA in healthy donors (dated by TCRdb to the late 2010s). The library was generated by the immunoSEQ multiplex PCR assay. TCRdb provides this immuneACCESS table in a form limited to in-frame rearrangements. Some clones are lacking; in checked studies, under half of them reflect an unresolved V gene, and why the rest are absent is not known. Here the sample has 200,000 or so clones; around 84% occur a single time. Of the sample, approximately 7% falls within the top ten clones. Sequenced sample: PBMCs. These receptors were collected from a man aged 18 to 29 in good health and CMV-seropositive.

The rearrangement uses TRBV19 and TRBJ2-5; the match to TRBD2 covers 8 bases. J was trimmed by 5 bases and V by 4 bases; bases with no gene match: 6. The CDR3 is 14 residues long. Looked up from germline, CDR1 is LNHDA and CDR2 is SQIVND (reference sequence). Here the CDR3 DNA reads TGTGCCAGTAGTACCCACCGGGGGGGCGAGACCCAGTACTTC. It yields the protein CASSTHRGGETQYF. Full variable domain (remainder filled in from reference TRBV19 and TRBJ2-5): DGGITQSPKYLFRKEGQNVTLSCEQNLNHDAMYWYRQDPGQGLRLIYYSQIVNDFQKGDIAEGYSVSREKKESFPLTVTSAQKNPTAFYLCASSTHRGGETQYFGPGTRLLVL.

The CDR3 DNA reads TGTGCCAGCTCAGGGGGCCTGGAGACCCAGTACTTC. Translation: CASSGGLETQYF. This chain joins TRBV18 and TRBJ2-5; D possibly corresponds to TRBD1 (6 bases). V lost 5 bases and J lost 5, with 9 bases in between. The CDR3 sequence is 12 residues long. Germline V CDR1 and CDR2: KGHSH, LQKENI. Using reference TRBV18 and TRBJ2-5 for the parts outside the CDR3, the full variable domain is NAGVMQNPRHLVRRRGQEARLRCSPMKGHSHVYWYRQLPEEGLKFMVYLQKENIIDESGMPKERFSAEFPKEGPSILRIQQVVRGDSAAYFCASSGGLETQYFGPGTRLLVL.